These 23 T cell receptor beta chains were all obtained from the same sample, sequenced in a study of T cells in Graves' hyperthyroidism and ophthalmopathy. Amplification of TCR beta CDR3 regions was performed using RNA transcripts as template. Carried out on the TCR CDR3, a first-round RT-PCR used the HTBI primer set. One entry per CDR3 protein, called by TCRdb with MiXCR from the multiplex PCR reads. The data contain about 400,000 distinct CDR3 sequences, roughly 15% of them seen just once; the ten biggest clones take up 13%. The source material was blood. All receptors derive from a man aged 18 to 29 with Graves' ophthalmopathy.

J is TRBJ1-5 and V is TRBV24-1; D gene uncertain. Germline V gives CDR1 KGHDR, CDR2 SFDVKD. The CDR3 length is 16 residues. The V gene lost 4 bases and the J gene lost 1 base, with 13 bases spanning the gap. CDR3 in DNA: TGTGCCACCAGTGAGGCCGACTGGCCGAGCAATCAGCCCCAGCATTTT. The encoded protein is CATSEADWPSNQPQHF.

This clonotype was counted at least ten times. This chain links TRBV13 with TRBJ2-7; TRBD2 matches 10 bases. The germline V gene has CDR1 PRHDT and CDR2 FYEKMQ (reference sequence). The CDR3 has 17 amino acids. Trimming at V came to 0 bases and at J to 2 bases, leaving 7 bases not matched to a gene. CDR3 in amino acids: CASSLGWGLATTYEQYF. For the CDR3, the DNA is TGTGCCAGCAGCTTAGGGTGGGGACTAGCGACAACCTACGAGCAGTACTTC.

This clonotype was observed at least ten times. The chain is built from TRBV5-1 and TRBJ2-5; 10 bases agree with TRBD2. CDR1 is SGHRS, CDR2 YFSETQ, per germline. V lost 5 bases to trimming and J lost 5 bases; unmatched junction nucleotides: 6. The CDR3 length is 14 residues. The CDR3 here is CASSQRGGFETQYF. The DNA for the CDR3 is TGCGCCAGCAGTCAGCGGGGGGGCTTTGAGACCCAGTACTTC.

This clonotype was picked up many times. This chain uses TRBV16 with TRBJ1-2; D ambiguous. V gave up 4 bases and J gave up 6 bases, with 9 bases separating them. CDR3 size: 12 residues. Germline lookup yields CDR1 KGHSY and CDR2 FQNENV. The chain's CDR3 is CASSPRRDGYTF. The CDR3 DNA follows: TGTGCCAGCAGCCCACGACGGGATGGCTACACCTTC.

At least ten counts were recorded for this clonotype. The V gene is TRBV6-6, the J gene TRBJ2-3; 8 bases line up with TRBD2. The J segment lost 0 bases and the V segment lost 0 bases, leaving 8 bases of the junction unmatched. CDR3 length: 18 residues. Germline V CDR1 and CDR2: MNHNY, SVGAGI (reference sequence). The CDR3 region has the DNA TGTGCCAGCAGTTACTCCGGGAGGGCGGGATCTAGCACAGATACGCAGTATTTT. Amino acid sequence: CASSYSGRAGSSTDTQYF.

This clonotype was counted at least ten times. The chain recombines TRBV20-1 with TRBJ2-3, with D possibly TRBD2 on 6 matching bases. Trimming took off 1 base at V and 2 bases at J, with 10 bases between the two ends. Germline V CDR1 and CDR2: DFQATT, SNEGSKA (reference sequence). CDR3 size: 14 residues. The CDR3 is CSARGSGPTDTQYF. In nucleotides, the CDR3 is TGCAGTGCTAGAGGAAGCGGGCCCACAGATACGCAGTATTTT.

This clonotype was seen at least ten times. The DNA of the CDR3 is TGCAGCGTTGAAGGGCAGGGGGGTGGCTACACCTTC. Translation: CSVEGQGGGYTF. The chain is built from TRBV29-1 and TRBJ1-2, with 7 bases aligning to TRBD1. Germline V lookup: CDR1 SQVTM, CDR2 ANQGSEA. Trimming removed 1 base from V and 7 bases from J; junction bases left unmatched: 3. The CDR3 consists of 12 residues.

The chain recombines TRBV6-4 with TRBJ2-3; TRBD2 aligns across 7 bases. The germline gives CDR1 MRHNA, CDR2 SNTAGT. The CDR3 is 15 residues long. V lost 3 bases, J lost 2 bases, and 5 bases stayed unmatched. The CDR3 coding sequence is TGTGCCAGCAGTGAGTCTAGCGGATTCACAGATACGCAGTATTTT. Encoded protein: CASSESSGFTDTQYF.

This clonotype occurred a few times. This may come from a read error, since a much larger clone is one base off. This rearrangement joins TRBV6-2 or TRBV6-3 to TRBJ2-3; TRBD2 matches at 7 bases. The CDR3 runs 14 residues. The V gene's germline CDR1 is MNHEY and CDR2 SVGEGT. DNA for the CDR3: TGTGCCAGCAGTTACCTGGGACTACCAGATACGCGGTATTTT. The encoded protein is CASSYLGLPDTRYF.

The V call is TRBV7-8, the J call TRBJ1-3; no definite D call. Germline loops: CDR1 SGHVS, CDR2 FQNEAQ. CDR3 size: 15 residues. V was clipped by 5 bases and J by 0 bases, with 11 bases between them. CDR3 in DNA: TGTGCCAGCAGCCCTCAGGCGGTCTCTGGAAACACCATATATTTT. Its protein product is CASSPQAVSGNTIYF.

This clonotype showed up just a few times. This chain connects TRBV20-1 to TRBJ2-2, with 7 positions matching TRBD2. The CDR3 is 16 residues long. Germline CDR1 is DFQATT and CDR2 is SNEGSKA (reference sequence). With 5 bases clipped from V and 5 bases from J, the junction kept 14 bases outside the gene matches. CDR3 nucleotides: TGCAGTGCTGCCCGGGGGAGGGGAGAAGGGACCGGGGAGCTGTTTTTT. Residues: CSAARGRGEGTGELFF.

This clonotype was picked up many times. This sequence joins TRBV2 and TRBJ2-6; D remains unclear. This CDR3 has 21 residues. CDR1 is SNHLY, CDR2 FYNNEI, per germline. Trimming left V 4 bases short and J 0 bases short, with 25 bases between. The CDR3 DNA sequence: TGTGCCAGCAGTGGTACCCTACAAATGACGGCGCAGAGCTCTGGGGCCAACGTCCTGACTTTC. Translated, it gives CASSGTLQMTAQSSGANVLTF.

V gene TRBV10-3 combines with J gene TRBJ2-4; D gene ambiguous. With 1 base removed from V and 2 bases from J, the gap between germline ends came to 9 bases. The CDR3 totals 15 residues. The germline gives CDR1 ENHRY, CDR2 SYGVKD. CDR3 sequence (DNA): TGTGCCATCAGTGAGTTGTGGGATCCCAAAAACATTCAGTACTTC. Translated, it gives CAISELWDPKNIQYF.

The chain recombines TRBV7-9 with TRBJ2-7; tentative D call: TRBD1 (5 bases). Germline CDR1 is SEHNR and CDR2 is FQNEAQ (reference sequence). Trimming shortened V by 4 bases and J by 6 bases, and 10 bases separated the two germline ends. The CDR3 loop spans 12 amino acids. The DNA for the CDR3 is TGTGCCAGCAGCTGGGGCCCCGGCGAGCAGTACTTC. Translation: CASSWGPGEQYF.

The sample holds many counts of this clonotype. This CDR3 is CASSWVLAISYNEQFF. DNA of the CDR3: TGTGCCAGCAGCTGGGTACTAGCCATCTCCTACAATGAGCAGTTCTTC. This chain joins TRBV11-2 and TRBJ2-1, with D possibly being TRBD2 (6 bases). CDR1 is SGHAT, CDR2 FQNNGV, per germline. The CDR3 is 16 amino acids. Trimming took 4 bases from V and 0 from J, leaving 13 bases between them.

This clonotype was detected many times. CDR3 in amino acids: CSVSSGSGNIQYF. DNA of the CDR3: TGCAGCGTTAGTTCGGGATCGGGTAACATTCAGTACTTC. The rearrangement links TRBV29-1 to TRBJ2-4, with D tentatively TRBD2 (5 bases). The germline V gene has CDR1 SQVTM and CDR2 ANQGSEA. The ends were cut back, 5 bases at V and 7 bases at J, with 15 bases in the middle. The CDR3 has 13 residues.

The genes are TRBV19 and TRBJ1-6; 8 bases fit TRBD1. Germline V gene sequence: CDR1 LNHDA, CDR2 SQIVND (reference sequence). CDR3 length: 14 residues. Trimming at V came to 4 bases and at J to 9 bases, leaving 5 bases not matched to a gene. CDR3 DNA sequence: TGTGCCAGTAGTACCGGACAGGGTGCTTCACCCCTCCACTTT. As protein: CASSTGQGASPLHF.

This clonotype was counted only a few times. This sequence joins TRBV7-8 and TRBJ2-3; 8 bases match TRBD1. The CDR3 sequence is 17 residues long. Germline V gene data show CDR1 as SGHVS and CDR2 as FQNEAQ. The junction had 8 bases not matched to a gene; V was cut back by 1 base and J by 2 bases. The CDR3 loop reads CASSLGAGTGVTDTQYF. CDR3 coding DNA: TGTGCCAGCAGCTTAGGGGCCGGGACAGGAGTCACAGATACGCAGTATTTT. The full variable domain, with the rest looked up from reference TRBV7-8 and TRBJ2-3, is GAGVSQSPRYKVAKRGQDVALRCDPISGHVSLFWYQQALGQGPEFLTYFQNEAQLDKSGLPSDRFFAERPEGSVSTLKIQRTQQEDSAVYLCASSLGAGTGVTDTQYFGPGTRLTVL.

V is TRBV10-1 and J is TRBJ2-1, with D perhaps TRBD2 (7 bases). The DNA end lines up better with TRBJ2-7; the J call may be wrong. The CDR3 loop spans 15 amino acids. Germline-derived CDR1 and CDR2 are WNHNN and SYGVQD (reference sequence). For the CDR3, the DNA is TGCGCCAGCAGTCTGGGGGGGAGAGGGGACAATGAGCAGTACTTC. It yields the protein CASSLGGRGDNEQYF.

This clonotype has at least ten counts. This chain joins TRBV5-1 and TRBJ1-1; D unresolved. This CDR3 spans 13 amino acids. Germline V gives CDR1 SGHRS, CDR2 YFSETQ. V shed 4 bases and J shed 1 base, with 8 bases lying between them. Written as DNA, the CDR3 is TGCGCCAGCAGCGTGACACGGAACACTGAAGCTTTCTTT. Translated: CASSVTRNTEAFF. The full variable domain, its missing parts supplied by reference TRBV5-1 and TRBJ1-1, is KAGVTQTPRYLIKTRGQQVTLSCSPISGHRSVSWYQQTPGQGLQFLFEYFSETQRNKGNFPGRFSGRQFSNSRSEMNVSTLELGDSALYLCASSVTRNTEAFFGQGTRLTVV.

This clonotype was seen at least ten times. This rearrangement joins TRBV27 to TRBJ2-7, with 7 bases identical to TRBD2. The CDR3 totals 14 residues. V shed 3 bases, J shed 4 bases, and the junction held 6 bases outside the gene matches. Looked up from germline, CDR1 is MNHEY and CDR2 is SMNVEV (reference sequence). CDR3 protein: CASSLPSGSYEQYF. CDR3 sequence (DNA): TGTGCCAGCAGTTTGCCTAGCGGTTCGTACGAGCAGTACTTC.

The chain carries TRBV18 and TRBJ2-1, with D perhaps assigned TRBD1 or TRBD2 (5 bases each). V gave up 2 bases and J gave up 8 bases, with 16 bases separating them. This CDR3 has 15 amino acids. CDR1 and CDR2 (germline): KGHSH, LQKENI. The DNA of the CDR3 is TGTGCCAGCTCACCAAGGCCCCCGGGGACCGATGAGCAGTTCTTC. This sequence encodes CASSPRPPGTDEQFF.

This clonotype was counted at least ten times. This chain joins TRBV7-9 and TRBJ2-3; D remains unclear. V was pared by 1 base and J by 3 bases, with 11 bases between. The CDR3 loop spans 15 amino acids. Germline CDR1 SEHNR, CDR2 FQNEAQ (reference sequence). The CDR3 DNA is TGTGCCAGCAGCTTAGATAAGCGCCCTACAGATACGCAGTATTTT. Translation: CASSLDKRPTDTQYF. Together with reference TRBV7-9 and TRBJ2-3, the CDR3 gives the full variable domain: DTGVSQNPRHKITKRGQNVTFRCDPISEHNRLYWYRQTLGQGPEFLTYFQNEAQLEKSRLLSDRFSAERPKGSFSTLEIQRTEQGDSAMYLCASSLDKRPTDTQYFGPGTRLTVL.